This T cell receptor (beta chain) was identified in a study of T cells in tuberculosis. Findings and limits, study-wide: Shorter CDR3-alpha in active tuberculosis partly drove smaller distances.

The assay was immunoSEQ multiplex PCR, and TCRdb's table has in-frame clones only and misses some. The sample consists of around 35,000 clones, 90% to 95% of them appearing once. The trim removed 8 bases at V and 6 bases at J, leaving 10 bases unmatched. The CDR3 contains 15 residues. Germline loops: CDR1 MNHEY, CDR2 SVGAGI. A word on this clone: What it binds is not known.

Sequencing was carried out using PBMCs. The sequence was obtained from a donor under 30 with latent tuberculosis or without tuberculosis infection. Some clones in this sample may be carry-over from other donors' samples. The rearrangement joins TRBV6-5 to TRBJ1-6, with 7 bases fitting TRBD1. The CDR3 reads CASRQGGLVNSPLHF. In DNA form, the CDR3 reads TGTGCCAGCCGCCAGGGGGGCTTGGTTAATTCACCCCTCCACTTT.